The following is a TCR beta chain sequence with its context. This entry belongs to a study of blood T cell repertoires in COVID-19. About the research overall: The analysed material was cDNA or gDNA that came from T cells, B-cell-depleted T cells, or PBMCs.

Original analysis: Counts of nucleated cells, estimated from reference gene primer amplification, were obtained. Using immunoSEQ multiplex PCR, the repertoire was profiled, and TCRdb retains in-frame clones only, with some absent. The V and J calls and clone size were taken over from that table, and D and trimming were inferred from the DNA. The sample has over 250,000 clones, around 87% seen once. The length of the CDR3 is 18 residues. Unmatched junction bases numbered 7, after V lost 2 bases and J lost 3 bases. Per germline, CDR1 LNHDA and CDR2 SQIVND (reference sequence). Enrolled through a virtual design, the participants were between 18 and 89 years of age and came from 24 US areas. Recovered participants had two consecutive negative NP/OP PCR tests, healthcare professional clearance, or symptom resolution.

Input material: PBMCs or T cells enriched from blood (not recorded which). The TCR sequence derives from a woman between 25 and 40 years old who had recovered from COVID-19. The genes are TRBV19 and TRBJ2-1, with 13 positions matching TRBD2. The CDR3 is CASSIFYGTSGDYNEQFF. The CDR3 bases are TGTGCCAGTAGTATATTTTACGGGACTAGCGGGGACTACAATGAGCAGTTCTTC.